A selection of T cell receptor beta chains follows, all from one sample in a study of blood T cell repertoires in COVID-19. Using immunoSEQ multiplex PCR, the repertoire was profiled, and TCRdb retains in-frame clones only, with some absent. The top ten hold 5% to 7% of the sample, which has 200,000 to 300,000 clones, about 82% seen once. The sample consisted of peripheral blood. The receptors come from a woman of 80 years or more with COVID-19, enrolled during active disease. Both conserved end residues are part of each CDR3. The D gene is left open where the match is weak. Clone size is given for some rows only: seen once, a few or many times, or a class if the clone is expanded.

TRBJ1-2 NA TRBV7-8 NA CASSLVLGEGYTF TGTGCCAGCAGCTTAGTGCTCGGAGAGGGCTACACCTTC
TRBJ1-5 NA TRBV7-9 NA CASSLSGIGNQPQHF TGTGCCAGCAGCTTATCGGGGATCGGGAATCAGCCCCAGCATTTT
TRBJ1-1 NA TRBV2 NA CASTRVGGTEAFF TGTGCCAGCACCCGCGTCGGTGGCACTGAAGCTTTCTTT
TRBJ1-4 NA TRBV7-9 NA CASSPGQTATNEKLFF TGTGCCAGCAGCCCCGGACAGACCGCAACTAATGAAAAACTGTTTTTT
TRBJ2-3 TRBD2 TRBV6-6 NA CASSSATSGVNTQYF TGTGCCAGCAGTTCCGCGACTAGCGGGGTAAATACGCAGTATTTT
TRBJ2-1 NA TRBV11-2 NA CASSVAGTQYNEQFF TGTGCCAGCAGCGTGGCCGGGACTCAGTACAATGAGCAGTTCTTC
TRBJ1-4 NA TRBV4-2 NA CASSQETDRPNEKLFF TGTGCCAGCAGCCAGGAGACCGACAGGCCGAATGAAAAACTGTTTTTT
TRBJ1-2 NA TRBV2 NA CASSDDSGRFNGYTF TGTGCCAGCAGTGATGACAGTGGCAGGTTTAATGGCTACACCTTC
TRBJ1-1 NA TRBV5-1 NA CASSFGGLYTEAFF TGCGCCAGCAGCTTCGGGGGGTTATACACTGAAGCTTTCTTT
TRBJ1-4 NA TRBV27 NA CASSRQNNEKLFF TGTGCCAGCAGTCGACAGAATAATGAAAAACTGTTTTTT
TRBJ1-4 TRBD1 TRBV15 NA CATRRRGGAGSDEKLFF TGTGCCACCAGACGAAGAGGGGGCGCGGGATCCGATGAAAAACTGTTTTTT
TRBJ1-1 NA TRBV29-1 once CSVDAGDGTEAFF TGCAGCGTCGATGCAGGGGACGGCACTGAAGCTTTCTTT
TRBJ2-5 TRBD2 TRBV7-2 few CASSLVVGGAQETQYF TGTGCCAGCAGCTTAGTTGTCGGGGGGGCACAGGAGACCCAGTACTTC
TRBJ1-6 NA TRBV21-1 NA CASSKDRSLGREGNSPLHF TGTGCCAGCAGCAAAGACAGGTCACTGGGCCGAGAAGGGAATTCACCCCTCCACTTT
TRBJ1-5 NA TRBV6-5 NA CASSFSDRSNQPQHF TGTGCCAGCAGCTTTTCGGACAGATCTAATCAGCCCCAGCATTTT
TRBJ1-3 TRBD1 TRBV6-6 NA CASSSGQTNSGNTIYF TGTGCCAGCAGTTCGGGACAGACTAACTCTGGAAACACCATATATTTT
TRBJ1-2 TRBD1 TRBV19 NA CASSFQGAEGYTF TGTGCCAGTAGTTTTCAGGGGGCGGAAGGCTACACCTTC
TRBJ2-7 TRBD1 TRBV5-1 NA CASSLQGASGYEQYF TGCGCCAGCAGCTTACAGGGGGCGTCAGGCTACGAGCAGTACTTC
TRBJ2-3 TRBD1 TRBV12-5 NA CASAPGQGATDTQYF TGTGCTAGTGCGCCGGGACAGGGGGCCACAGATACGCAGTATTTT
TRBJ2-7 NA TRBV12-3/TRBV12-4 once CASSSGSGYEQYF TGTGCCAGCAGTTCCGGTAGCGGCTACGAGCAGTACTTC
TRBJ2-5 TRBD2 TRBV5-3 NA CARRLAGDSGETQYF TGTGCCAGAAGATTAGCGGGGGACAGTGGGGAGACCCAGTACTTC
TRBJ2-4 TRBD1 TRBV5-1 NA CASSLEGGQNIQYF TGCGCCAGCAGCTTGGAAGGGGGCCAAAACATTCAGTACTTC
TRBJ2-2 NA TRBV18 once CASSLQVSNTGELFF TGTGCCAGCTCACTGCAGGTCTCGAACACCGGGGAGCTGTTTTTT
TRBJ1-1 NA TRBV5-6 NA CASSNPEGGRTEAFF TGTGCCAGCAGCAACCCAGAGGGTGGAAGGACTGAAGCTTTCTTT
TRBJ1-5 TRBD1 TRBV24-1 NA CATSADGQGGQPQHF TGTGCCACCAGTGCCGATGGACAGGGAGGTCAGCCCCAGCATTTT
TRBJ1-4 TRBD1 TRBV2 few CASSEKGASTNEKLFF TGTGCCAGCAGTGAGAAGGGGGCTTCAACTAATGAAAAACTGTTTTTT
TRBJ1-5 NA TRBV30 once CAWSEGVGNNQPQHF TGTGCCTGGAGTGAGGGGGTGGGGAACAATCAGCCCCAGCATTTT
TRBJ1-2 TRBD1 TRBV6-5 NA CASSYGTGNGYTF TGTGCCAGCAGTTACGGGACAGGGAATGGCTACACCTTC
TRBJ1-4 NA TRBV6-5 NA CASGGGDGKLFF TGTGCCAGCGGCGGGGGGGACGGAAAACTGTTTTTT
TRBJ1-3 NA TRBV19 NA CASSNSYSGNTIYF TGTGCCAGTAGTAACAGCTACTCTGGAAACACCATATATTTT
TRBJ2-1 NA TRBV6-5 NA CASSLAGLDYNEQFF TGTGCCAGCAGTTTGGCAGGGCTTGACTACAATGAGCAGTTCTTC
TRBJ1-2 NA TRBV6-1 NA CASSEAGLGGGGRGYTF TGTGCCAGCAGTGAAGCGGGACTTGGGGGCGGGGGTCGTGGCTACACCTTC
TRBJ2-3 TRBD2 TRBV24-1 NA CATSDFIGLAGATDTQYF TGTGCCACCAGTGATTTCATTGGACTAGCGGGGGCCACAGATACGCAGTATTTT
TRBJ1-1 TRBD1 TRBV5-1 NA CASSLVGTGEKIRAEAFF TGCGCCAGCAGCTTGGTTGGGACAGGGGAGAAGATACGGGCTGAAGCTTTCTTT